Listed below are T cell receptor beta chains from one sample, sequenced in a study of blood T cell repertoires in COVID-19. Assay: immunoSEQ multiplex PCR; the TCRdb copy retains only in-frame clones and omits some. The sample consists of more than 350,000 clones, 88% of them appearing once. The material sequenced was PBMCs or T cells enriched from blood (not recorded which). The receptors were gathered from a woman aged 18-35 years who had been exposed to COVID-19. CDR3s include the opening cysteine and the closing phenylalanine or tryptophan. The D gene is left open where the match is weak. A clone size is listed for some rows: how often the clone was seen (once, few, many), or a class if it is expanded.

abundance: few
d_gene: TRBD2
v_gene: TRBV5-1
j_gene: TRBJ2-3
CDR3nt: TGCGCCAGCTCCGCCATGGGCCTAGCGGGAGGGAAGGGGTCCACAGATACGCAGTATTTT
CDR3aa: CASSAMGLAGGKGSTDTQYF

abundance: NA
d_gene: NA
v_gene: TRBV27
j_gene: TRBJ1-5
CDR3nt: TGTGCCACCAAATCGGGGGGGGCGCTTAGCAATCAGCCCCAGCATTTT
CDR3aa: CATKSGGALSNQPQHF

abundance: NA
d_gene: NA
v_gene: TRBV6-6
j_gene: TRBJ1-4
CDR3nt: TGTGCCAGCAGTCCCAGGGAAAATGAAAAACTGTTTTTT
CDR3aa: CASSPRENEKLFF

abundance: once
d_gene: NA
v_gene: TRBV28
j_gene: TRBJ1-5
CDR3nt: TGTGCCAGCAGTTTCAACAGGGCTTACAATCAGCCCCAGCATTTT
CDR3aa: CASSFNRAYNQPQHF

abundance: NA
d_gene: TRBD1
v_gene: TRBV5-5
j_gene: TRBJ1-5
CDR3nt: TGTGCCAGCAGTGACCGCGGGACAGGGAACCAGCCCCAGCATTTT
CDR3aa: CASSDRGTGNQPQHF

abundance: NA
d_gene: NA
v_gene: TRBV5-4
j_gene: TRBJ2-7
CDR3nt: TGTGCCAGCACCTCGGGGGTAGCAGTTCGCTCCTACGAGCAGTACTTC
CDR3aa: CASTSGVAVRSYEQYF

abundance: NA
d_gene: TRBD2
v_gene: TRBV5-4
j_gene: TRBJ2-7
CDR3nt: TGTGCCAGCAGCCAAGGGACTAGCGGGCATATCGAGCAGTACTTC
CDR3aa: CASSQGTSGHIEQYF

abundance: few
d_gene: NA
v_gene: TRBV24-1
j_gene: TRBJ1-5
CDR3nt: TGTGCCACCAGTTTCAGGGGCGGCCAGCCCCAGCATTTT
CDR3aa: CATSFRGGQPQHF

abundance: NA
d_gene: NA
v_gene: TRBV28
j_gene: TRBJ2-7
CDR3nt: TGTGCCAGCAGTTTCCCGGGTCTCAGGGTCGAGCAGTACTTC
CDR3aa: CASSFPGLRVEQYF

abundance: NA
d_gene: NA
v_gene: TRBV18
j_gene: TRBJ2-3
CDR3nt: TGTGCCAGCGTGGGACTTGGGGAGGATACGCAGTATTTT
CDR3aa: CASVGLGEDTQYF

abundance: NA
d_gene: NA
v_gene: TRBV6-5
j_gene: TRBJ2-5
CDR3nt: TGTGCCAGCAATCACGGGGGAGAGACCCAGTACTTC
CDR3aa: CASNHGGETQYF

abundance: few
d_gene: TRBD1
v_gene: TRBV2
j_gene: TRBJ2-2
CDR3nt: TGTGCCAGCAGTGAGACAGGGGGCAACACCGGGGAGCTGTTTTTT
CDR3aa: CASSETGGNTGELFF

abundance: NA
d_gene: TRBD2
v_gene: TRBV28
j_gene: TRBJ2-5
CDR3nt: TGTGCCAGCAGCCCCTGGACTAGCGGGTTCCAAGAGACCCAGTACTTC
CDR3aa: CASSPWTSGFQETQYF

abundance: once
d_gene: TRBD1
v_gene: TRBV2
j_gene: TRBJ1-1
CDR3nt: TGTGCCAGCACAGGGGGCGATTCGACTGAAGCTTTCTTT
CDR3aa: CASTGGDSTEAFF

abundance: once
d_gene: NA
v_gene: TRBV7-9
j_gene: TRBJ2-7
CDR3nt: TGTGCCAGCAGCTTAGCCCCGGTCGTATCGAACGAGCAGTACTTC
CDR3aa: CASSLAPVVSNEQYF

abundance: NA
d_gene: NA
v_gene: TRBV9
j_gene: TRBJ1-4
CDR3nt: TGTGCCAGCAGCTCAGGGGAAAAACTGTTTTTT
CDR3aa: CASSSGEKLFF

abundance: NA
d_gene: TRBD2
v_gene: TRBV7-8
j_gene: TRBJ2-7
CDR3nt: TGTGCCAGCAGCCCGTCTCTAGCGGGAGGGCCCCACTACGAGCAGTACTTC
CDR3aa: CASSPSLAGGPHYEQYF

abundance: NA
d_gene: NA
v_gene: TRBV6-1
j_gene: TRBJ2-3
CDR3nt: TGTGCCAGCAGTGAACCCCTACCAGATACGCAGTATTTT
CDR3aa: CASSEPLPDTQYF

abundance: NA
d_gene: NA
v_gene: TRBV7-9
j_gene: TRBJ1-4
CDR3nt: TGTGCCAGCAGCTTCCAGGGTTCCGGCAGTGAAAAACTGTTTTTT
CDR3aa: CASSFQGSGSEKLFF

abundance: NA
d_gene: NA
v_gene: TRBV28
j_gene: TRBJ1-2
CDR3nt: TGTGCCAGCACCCCGACAGGTCATAACTATGGCTACACCTTC
CDR3aa: CASTPTGHNYGYTF

abundance: few
d_gene: TRBD1
v_gene: TRBV19
j_gene: TRBJ2-1
CDR3nt: TGTGCCAGTAGTGTACAGGGGGCAGGCTACAATGAGCAGTTCTTC
CDR3aa: CASSVQGAGYNEQFF

abundance: NA
d_gene: NA
v_gene: TRBV6-5
j_gene: TRBJ1-5
CDR3nt: TGTGCCAGCAGTCCGGCGGGACTGATCAATCAGCCCCAGCATTTT
CDR3aa: CASSPAGLINQPQHF

abundance: NA
d_gene: NA
v_gene: TRBV3-1/TRBV3-2
j_gene: TRBJ2-2
CDR3nt: TGTGCCAGCCACCCACGGGGTGCAACCGGGGAGCTGTTTTTT
CDR3aa: CASHPRGATGELFF